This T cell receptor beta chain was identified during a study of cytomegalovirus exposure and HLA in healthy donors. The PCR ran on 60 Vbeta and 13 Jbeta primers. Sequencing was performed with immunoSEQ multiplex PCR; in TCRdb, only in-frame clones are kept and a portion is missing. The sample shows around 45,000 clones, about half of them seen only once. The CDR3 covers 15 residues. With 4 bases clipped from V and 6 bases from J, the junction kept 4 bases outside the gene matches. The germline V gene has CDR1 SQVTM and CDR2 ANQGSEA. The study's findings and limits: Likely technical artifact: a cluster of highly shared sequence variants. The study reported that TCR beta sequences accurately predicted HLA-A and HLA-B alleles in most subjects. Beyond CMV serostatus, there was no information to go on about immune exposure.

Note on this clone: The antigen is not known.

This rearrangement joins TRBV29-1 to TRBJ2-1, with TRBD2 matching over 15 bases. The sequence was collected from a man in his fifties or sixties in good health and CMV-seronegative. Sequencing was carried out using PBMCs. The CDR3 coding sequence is TGCAGCGTTGCTGGGACTAGCGGGAGGATCAATGAGCAGTTCTTC. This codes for CSVAGTSGRINEQFF.